These T cell receptor beta chains were read from a single sample in a study of blood T cells in healthy people across ages. MiXCR, applied by TCRdb to the 5' RACE reads, yields one record per CDR3 protein. The table lists 1.5 million to 2 million distinct CDR3 sequences, about 50% of them singletons, with less than 2.5% in the top ten. The sample consisted of blood. Receptor source: a woman between 40 and 50 years old in good health. Each CDR3 is given with its conserved first and last residue. The D gene is left open where the match is weak. The size field is filled for only some rows; it gives once, few, many or a size class.

abundance	v_gene	j_gene	d_gene	CDR3nt	CDR3aa
NA	TRBV10-3	TRBJ2-3	NA	TGTGCCATCAGTACCGTCACAGATACGCAGTATTTT	CAISTVTDTQYF
NA	TRBV4-2	TRBJ1-6	TRBD1	TGTGCCAGCAGCCAAAGCCGCGGGACAGGGTATCGTTCACCCCTCCACTTT	CASSQSRGTGYRSPLHF
few	TRBV7-2	TRBJ2-4	NA	TGTGCCAGCAGCCCCCAGAAGGGCAGCATTCAGTACTTC	CASSPQKGSIQYF
NA	TRBV3-1	TRBJ2-1	TRBD1	TGTGCCAGCAGCCAATGGACAGGCCAGGGGTGGTTCTTC	CASSQWTGQGWFF
NA	TRBV7-2	TRBJ2-3	NA	TGTGCCAGCAGCTTAGCGCTCCCCCGAGATACGCAGTATTTT	CASSLALPRDTQYF
many	TRBV6-2/TRBV6-3	TRBJ2-7	NA	TGCGCCAGTACCAGCGGTTACGAGCAGTACTTC	CASTSGYEQYF
many	TRBV28	TRBJ2-3	TRBD2	TGTGCCAGCAGTCTGCGGACTAGCGGGGGGACGGATACGCAGTATTTT	CASSLRTSGGTDTQYF
NA	TRBV25-1	TRBJ1-4	NA	TGTGCCAGCAGTGATGGTGGAGGATGGAATGAAAAACTGTTTTTT	CASSDGGGWNEKLFF
NA	TRBV9	TRBJ2-5	TRBD1	TGTGCCAGCAGCGCCCGCATGGGGACAGGGCGGGAGACCCAGTACTTC	CASSARMGTGRETQYF
few	TRBV27	TRBJ2-1	NA	TGTGCCAGCAGTTTAAGTCGGCAGAGCTCCTACAATGAGCAGTTCTTC	CASSLSRQSSYNEQFF
NA	TRBV21-1	TRBJ2-3	NA	TGTGCCAGCAGCAAAATCGCTGCAGGGAACACAGATACGCAGTATTTT	CASSKIAAGNTDTQYF
NA	TRBV6-2/TRBV6-3	TRBJ2-5	TRBD2	TGTGCCAGCAGTCCGGGACTAGCGGGGTACGAGACCCAGTACTTC	CASSPGLAGYETQYF
many	TRBV29-1	TRBJ2-1	TRBD2	TGCAGCGTTGAAAGGGGACTAGCTTTGCAGTTCTTC	CSVERGLALQFF
NA	TRBV3-1	TRBJ2-7	NA	TGTGCCAGCAGCCACCGGGGGTACAATGAGCAGTACTTC	CASSHRGYNEQYF
NA	TRBV10-1	TRBJ2-7	NA	TGCGCCAGCAGTGAGTCTTTGGGGGCGCCTTACGAGCAGTACTTC	CASSESLGAPYEQYF
NA	TRBV10-3	TRBJ2-3	NA	TGTGCCATCAGTGAAACAGGGGATACGCAGTATTTT	CAISETGDTQYF
NA	TRBV5-6	TRBJ1-4	TRBD1	TGTGCCAGCAGCGGAGCCGGGACAGGGATCGGAACTAATGAAAAACTGTTTTTT	CASSGAGTGIGTNEKLFF
many	TRBV29-1	TRBJ2-7	NA	TGCAGCGTTAGGAGAGGACAAAGCTACGAGCAGTACTTC	CSVRRGQSYEQYF
NA	TRBV7-8	TRBJ2-3	TRBD2	TGTGCCAGCAGCTCTTCCCCGGCTAGCGGGGGCACAGATACGCGGTATTTT	CASSSSPASGGTDTRYF
few	TRBV6-5	TRBJ2-6	NA	TGTGCCAGCAGTTACACAAGGACTGGGGCCAACGTCCTGACTTTC	CASSYTRTGANVLTF
few	TRBV12-3/TRBV12-4	TRBJ2-1	NA	TGTGCCAGCGCGACATACTACAATGAGCAGTTCTTC	CASATYYNEQFF
few	TRBV20-1	TRBJ2-7	TRBD1	TGCAGTGCTTCAACAGGGGTAGCCTACGAGCAGTACTTC	CSASTGVAYEQYF
NA	TRBV7-9	TRBJ2-1	NA	TGTGCCAGCAGCTGGGGACTCTGGGGGAATGAGCAGTTCTTC	CASSWGLWGNEQFF
NA	TRBV29-1	TRBJ1-2	TRBD1	TGCAGCGTTGTAGGTTCCGGACAGGGGACCCATGGCTACACCTTC	CSVVGSGQGTHGYTF
NA	TRBV4-3	TRBJ1-2	TRBD1	TGCGCCAGCAGCCAAGACACACAGGGGGCGCGGATCTACACCTTC	CASSQDTQGARIYTF